These 16 T cell receptor beta chains came from one sample sequenced in a study of T cell responses to AZD1222 COVID-19 vaccine (dated by TCRdb to about 2021). Library generation was performed with the immunoSEQ multiplex PCR assay. The table comes from immuneACCESS by way of TCRdb, which keeps in-frame sequences with V and J called. Part of the clones is missing from these tables; in studies checked, under half for an unresolved V gene and the rest for unknown reasons. The sample table records about 72,000 clones; roughly 84% of these occur just once. The ten most abundant clones make up approximately 25% of the sample. The sample's time point label, in plain terms: baseline before first vaccination. Sequences were derived from peripheral blood, sampled on day 0 of AZD1222 vaccination. These receptor sequences come from an adult in good health.

The chain recombines TRBV18 with TRBJ1-2; D possibly corresponds to TRBD1 (5 bases). Trimming took 3 bases from V and 6 from J, leaving 8 bases between them. Germline V lookup: CDR1 KGHSH, CDR2 LQKENI. This CDR3 is built from 12 residues. The CDR3 loop reads CASSPGLDGYTF. CDR3 sequence (DNA): TGTGCCAGCTCACCGGGACTCGATGGCTACACCTTC.

The chain recombines TRBV15 with TRBJ1-4; no firm D call. The V end lost 3 bases, the J end lost 5 bases, and 13 bases lay between the germline ends. The CDR3 runs to 15 residues. From germline, CDR1 is LNHNV and CDR2 YYDKDF (reference sequence). In DNA, the CDR3 is TGTGCCACCAGCAGCCCGGGGAGTGGAAATGAAAAACTGTTTTTT. Amino acid sequence: CATSSPGSGNEKLFF.

The V call is TRBV20-1, the J call TRBJ2-7; perhaps TRBD2 as D (6 bases). The CDR3 sequence is 15 residues long. Trimming left V 3 bases short and J 4 bases short, with 19 bases between. Germline V gene sequence: CDR1 DFQATT, CDR2 SNEGSKA (reference sequence). The chain's CDR3 is CSASAGGTQAYEQYF. Written as DNA, the CDR3 is TGCAGTGCTAGTGCTGGGGGGACGCAGGCGTACGAGCAGTACTTC.

The rearrangement links TRBV7-8 to TRBJ2-3; the match to TRBD2 covers 13 bases. Germline V gene sequence: CDR1 SGHVS, CDR2 FQNEAQ. V shed 5 bases, J shed 6 bases, and the junction held 11 bases outside the gene matches. The CDR3 covers 17 residues. CDR3 loop: CASSTRLAGGIGDTQYF. In DNA form, the CDR3 reads TGTGCCAGCAGCACCCGACTAGCGGGGGGCATAGGGGATACGCAGTATTTT.

In DNA, the CDR3 is TGTGCCAGCAGTTACGACAGGGGTGACGAGCAGTACTTC. It encodes CASSYDRGDEQYF. The J gene is TRBJ2-7, the V gene TRBV11-2; 8 bases line up with TRBD1. Losses at the gene ends were 6 bases for V and 5 bases for J; bases not matched to a gene: 6. The CDR3 consists of 13 residues. Germline assignment: CDR1 SGHAT and CDR2 FQNNGV.

This sequence joins TRBV5-1 and TRBJ2-5, with D perhaps matching TRBD2 (5 bases). Trimming took 4 bases from V and 3 from J, leaving 10 bases between them. Looked up from germline, CDR1 is SGHRS and CDR2 is YFSETQ. This CDR3 has 13 residues. The CDR3: CASSPVGKETQYF. In nucleotides, the CDR3 is TGCGCCAGCAGCCCGGTCGGGAAAGAGACCCAGTACTTC.

The J gene is TRBJ1-2, the V gene TRBV7-2; 7 positions agree with TRBD1. Trimming took 4 bases from V and 0 from J; bases not matched to a gene: 5. Germline V gives CDR1 SGHTA, CDR2 FQGNSA. CDR3 length: 15 residues. CDR3 in DNA: TGTGCCAGCAGCTGGGGGACAGCCTCTAACTATGGCTACACCTTC. Its translation is CASSWGTASNYGYTF.

This clone came up once. The rearrangement links TRBV2 to TRBJ1-1; tentative D call: TRBD1 (5 bases). Germline CDR1 and CDR2: SNHLY and FYNNEI. The CDR3 extends over 14 amino acids. Trimming pared 7 bases from V and 4 bases from J, leaving 16 bases between. CDR3 sequence: CASIWDGEGTEAFF. CDR3 nucleotide sequence: TGTGCCAGCATCTGGGACGGGGAGGGCACTGAAGCTTTCTTT.

V gene TRBV29-1 combines with J gene TRBJ1-2; TRBD1 is a possible D gene (5 bases). V was trimmed by 4 bases and J by 1 base, leaving 10 bases between them. Germline loops: CDR1 SQVTM, CDR2 ANQGSEA. CDR3 length equals 13 residues. The CDR3 is CSVGPTVNYGYTF. The CDR3 DNA reads as TGCAGCGTTGGACCGACAGTTAACTATGGCTACACCTTC.

V is TRBV7-2 and J is TRBJ2-1; D may be TRBD2 (6 bases). CDR3 length equals 14 residues. Between the trimmed V and J ends, which lost 5 bases and 2 bases, there was a span of 10 bases. CDR1 and CDR2 from the germline V gene are SGHTA and FQGNSA. For the CDR3, the DNA is TGTGCCAGCAGCCCCTGGGGGGCCTACAATGAGCAGTTCTTC. Its translation: CASSPWGAYNEQFF.

For this clone: At the DNA level, this CDR3 is encoded by other sequences in the same sample as well. V and J are TRBV3-1 (or the pseudogene TRBV3-2) and TRBJ2-7; D is unresolved. Germline values: CDR1 LGHDT, CDR2 YNNKEL (reference sequence). This CDR3 is 12 amino acids long. The V end was cut by 3 bases, the J end by 2 bases, with 5 bases between. CDR3 nucleotides: TGTGCCAGCAGCCAGAGTCCCTACGAGCAGTACTTC. Translated, it gives CASSQSPYEQYF.

A few counts support this clone. The J gene is TRBJ1-1, the V gene TRBV5-4; possibly TRBD1 for D (5 bases). The CDR3 sequence is 13 residues long. CDR1 is SGHNT, CDR2 YYREEE, per germline (reference sequence). Between the trimmed V and J ends, which lost 4 bases and 1 base, there was a span of 8 bases. CDR3 sequence (DNA): TGTGCCAGCAGCGTTGACAGGAACACTGAAGCTTTCTTT. Residues: CASSVDRNTEAFF.

This chain uses TRBV5-4 with TRBJ1-2; 7 positions match TRBD1. Germline loops: CDR1 SGHNT, CDR2 YYREEE (reference sequence). Trimming removed 4 bases from V and 0 bases from J; junction bases left unmatched: 0. CDR3 size: 13 residues. As DNA, the CDR3 is TGTGCCAGCAGCGGGACAGCTAACTATGGCTACACCTTC. This encodes CASSGTANYGYTF.

The rearrangement joins TRBV9 to TRBJ1-5; D unclear. V was pared by 4 bases and J by 6 bases, with 17 bases between. Germline V gene lookup returns CDR1 SGDLS and CDR2 YYNGEE. CDR3 length: 15 residues. Here the CDR3 reads CASSPHGETGQPQHF. The CDR3 nucleotides are TGTGCCAGCAGCCCTCACGGGGAGACGGGTCAGCCCCAGCATTTT.

The chain is built from TRBV27 and TRBJ1-1; possibly TRBD1 for D (6 bases). The CDR3 is 14 residues long. The germline V gene encodes CDR1 MNHEY and CDR2 SMNVEV (reference sequence). V was trimmed by 3 bases and J by 2 bases, leaving 10 bases between them. The CDR3 DNA is TGTGCCAGCAGTTTGGACAGATTTAACACTGAAGCTTTCTTT. Its protein is CASSLDRFNTEAFF.

The V gene is TRBV29-1, the J gene TRBJ1-1, with D unclear. The CDR3 is made up of 12 amino acids. In germline, CDR1 is SQVTM, CDR2 ANQGSEA. Trimming removed 4 bases from V and 4 bases from J, with 10 bases in between. CDR3 protein: CSVASHPTEAFF. DNA for the CDR3: TGCAGCGTTGCATCTCATCCCACTGAAGCTTTCTTT.